Each of the 28 T cell receptor beta chains below was sequenced from the same sample in a study of radiotherapy plus CTLA-4 blockade in lung cancer (dated 2018 in TCRdb). The receptor library was made with the immunoSEQ multiplex PCR assay. In TCRdb, the immuneACCESS table is reduced to in-frame sequences with V and J assigned. These tables do not hold every clone; where another copy was compared, an unresolved V gene accounts for under half, and the others remain unexplained. The sample includes around 85,000 clones, with 75% to 90% observed a single time. About 2% of the sample rests with the top ten. The sequencing here drew on peripheral blood, taken from a patient treated with radiotherapy plus ipilimumab. The receptors originated from a human donor with non-small cell lung cancer who had a partial response to radiotherapy plus ipilimumab.

This clone was picked up one time. The chain employs TRBV15 and TRBJ1-1, with D unresolved. The V end was cut by 3 bases, the J end by 0 bases, with 14 bases between. CDR3 length: 16 amino acids. Germline assignment: CDR1 LNHNV and CDR2 YYDKDF (reference sequence). DNA for the CDR3: TGTGCCACCAGCAGGGGAGTCGGAGGCCTGAACACTGAAGCTTTCTTT. Translation gives CATSRGVGGLNTEAFF.

This rearrangement joins TRBV5-1 to TRBJ2-1; 9 nucleotides align to TRBD2. With V trimmed by 4 bases and J by 8 bases, 13 bases remained unmatched. Germline V gene sequence: CDR1 SGHRS, CDR2 YFSETQ. The CDR3 spans 16 residues. The CDR3, as DNA: TGCGCCAGCAGCCCCCCCGTGCGGGAGGGCCTGGATGAGCAGTTCTTC. Translation: CASSPPVREGLDEQFF.

The V and J genes are TRBV5-4 and TRBJ2-1, with 7 bases lining up with TRBD1. Germline CDR1 is SGHNT and CDR2 is YYREEE (reference sequence). With 3 bases clipped from V and 3 bases from J, the junction kept 9 bases outside the gene matches. The CDR3 has 16 residues. DNA for the CDR3: TGTGCCAGCAGCTGGAAGAAAGGGGGCTTCTACAATGAGCAGTTCTTC. It yields the protein CASSWKKGGFYNEQFF.

The chain carries TRBV4-3 and TRBJ2-2; D possibly corresponds to TRBD2 (6 bases). Trimming took 3 bases from V and 7 from J, leaving 15 bases between them. The CDR3 loop spans 15 amino acids. CDR1 and CDR2 from the germline V gene are LGHNA and YSLEER. This CDR3 is CASSQNWGDGGELFF. The CDR3 region has the DNA TGCGCCAGCAGCCAGAATTGGGGGGATGGCGGGGAGCTGTTTTTT.

The chain has TRBV5-1 and TRBJ1-6; 9 positions agree with TRBD1. The CDR3 runs 14 residues. The germline V gene encodes CDR1 SGHRS and CDR2 YFSETQ. Germline trimming cut 4 bases from V and 9 bases from J; bases unmatched to any gene: 5. The CDR3 loop is CASSGGTGLSPLHF. The CDR3 DNA sequence: TGCGCCAGCAGCGGGGGGACAGGGCTTTCACCCCTCCACTTT.

DNA of the CDR3: TGCGCCAGCAGCCAAGATCCCCCAGGGGCCACTGAAGCTTTCTTT. Protein sequence: CASSQDPPGATEAFF. This chain connects TRBV4-1 to TRBJ1-1, with a possible D match to TRBD1 (6 bases). The ends were cut back, 0 bases at V and 4 bases at J, with 12 bases in the middle. Germline V gene data show CDR1 as MGHRA and CDR2 as YSYEKL. CDR3 length: 15 residues.

This chain joins TRBV28 and TRBJ1-1; 11 bases agree with TRBD1. Per germline, CDR1 MDHEN and CDR2 SYDVKM. V was clipped by 5 bases and J by 3 bases; unmatched bases: 11. The CDR3 is 17 residues long. CDR3 nucleotide sequence: TGTGCCAGCAGTATCCGGACAGGGGGCGCTGGGGACACTGAAGCTTTCTTT. Translated, it gives CASSIRTGGAGDTEAFF.

This clone has only a few counts. The chain carries TRBV6-6 and TRBJ1-1; 8 bases map to TRBD1. V trimming: 4 bases; J trimming: 4 bases; junction bases outside the gene matches: 8. Looked up from germline, CDR1 is MNHNY and CDR2 is SVGAGI (reference sequence). The CDR3 loop spans 15 amino acids. CDR3 loop: CASSSSGGRATEAFF. As DNA, the CDR3 is TGTGCCAGCAGTTCTTCAGGGGGCAGGGCCACTGAAGCTTTCTTT.

J is TRBJ1-2 and V is TRBV19; weak D call: TRBD1 (6 bases). The V gene's germline CDR1 is LNHDA and CDR2 SQIVND (reference sequence). The CDR3 is 15 residues long. Trimming took 1 base from V and 6 from J, leaving 15 bases between them. The CDR3 here is CASSIVDSGGNGYTF. The CDR3 DNA reads TGTGCCAGTAGTATAGTGGACAGCGGGGGAAATGGCTACACCTTC. The complete variable domain, with remaining parts taken from reference TRBV19 and TRBJ1-2, reads DGGITQSPKYLFRKEGQNVTLSCEQNLNHDAMYWYRQDPGQGLRLIYYSQIVNDFQKGDIAEGYSVSREKKESFPLTVTSAQKNPTAFYLCASSIVDSGGNGYTFGSGTRLTVV.

Written as DNA, the CDR3 is TGTGCCAGCAGTCCCTGGGGGGACTATGGCTACACCTTC. As protein: CASSPWGDYGYTF. The chain couples TRBV27 to TRBJ1-2, with a tentative D call TRBD1 (5 bases). V was cut by 5 bases and J by 3 bases, with 10 bases left in between. The germline gives CDR1 MNHEY, CDR2 SMNVEV (reference sequence). The CDR3 covers 13 residues.

The chain has TRBV6-5 and TRBJ1-4, with D perhaps matching TRBD1 (6 bases). Trimming left V 1 base short and J 5 bases short, with 8 bases between. This CDR3 is 14 amino acids long. The germline V gene encodes CDR1 MNHEY and CDR2 SVGAGI. CDR3 sequence (DNA): TGTGCCAGCAGTTACTTACAGGGAAATGAAAAACTGTTTTTT. This codes for CASSYLQGNEKLFF.

CDR3 protein: CASRRGLATEAFF. DNA of the CDR3: TGTGCCAGTAGAAGGGGGCTTGCCACTGAAGCTTTCTTT. This sequence joins TRBV19 and TRBJ1-1; 7 bases fit TRBD1. V gave up 6 bases and J gave up 4 bases; unmatched junction bases: 5. Germline values: CDR1 LNHDA, CDR2 SQIVND (reference sequence). This CDR3 comprises 13 residues.

The chain recombines TRBV4-1 with TRBJ2-1, with a weak D call TRBD2 (6 bases). V lost 2 bases, J lost 11 bases, and 16 bases lay in between. CDR3 length: 14 residues. Germline loops: CDR1 MGHRA, CDR2 YSYEKL. For the CDR3, the DNA is TGCGCCAGCAGCCAACTTGGGCCGGGACTCCAGCAGTTCTTC. As protein: CASSQLGPGLQQFF.

The chain uses TRBV5-1 and TRBJ2-3; 15 bases fit TRBD2. The germline gives CDR1 SGHRS, CDR2 YFSETQ. This CDR3 comprises 17 residues. V lost 4 bases and J lost 4; bases outside the gene matches: 7. CDR3 amino acids: CASSIGGLAGGADTQYF. The CDR3 DNA sequence: TGCGCCAGCAGCATAGGAGGACTAGCGGGAGGGGCAGATACGCAGTATTTT.

This chain connects TRBV28 to TRBJ2-4, with 10 bases lining up with TRBD1. Germline V gene data show CDR1 as MDHEN and CDR2 as SYDVKM. The V gene end was trimmed by 4 bases and the J gene end by 7 bases; junction bases not matched to a gene: 7. This CDR3 has 15 residues. As DNA, the CDR3 is TGTGCCAGCAGTTCCGCCGGGACAGGGGCGAACATTCAGTACTTC. Protein product: CASSSAGTGANIQYF.

The CDR3 region has the DNA TGTGCCATCACGTTAGCGGGCGAGGATGGCACAGATACGCAGTATTTT. Its translation is CAITLAGEDGTDTQYF. The rearrangement uses TRBV10-3 and TRBJ2-3; TRBD2 matches at 7 bases. The CDR3 loop spans 16 amino acids. V trimming: 7 bases; J trimming: 1 base; junction bases outside the gene matches: 11. The germline V gene encodes CDR1 ENHRY and CDR2 SYGVKD.

The genes are TRBV21-1 and TRBJ1-5; the table's TRBD1 call for D was not verified on the DNA. TRBV21-1 is noted as a pseudogene. The CDR3 runs 14 residues. As DNA, the CDR3 is TGTGCCAGCAACCTAGACAGGGCGGTCATGTCCCAGCATTTT. This encodes CASNLDRAVMSQHF.

This chain joins TRBV28 and TRBJ2-5; TRBD1 is a possible D gene (5 bases). Germline V gives CDR1 MDHEN, CDR2 SYDVKM. The V end was cut by 3 bases, the J end by 3 bases, with 14 bases between. CDR3 length equals 15 residues. In DNA, the CDR3 is TGTGCCAGCAGTTTCCCTGGGGCGAGCGAAGAGACCCAGTACTTC. It is translated as CASSFPGASEETQYF.

J is TRBJ2-2 and V is TRBV5-1; 7 nucleotides align to TRBD1. The CDR3 totals 16 residues. V was clipped by 4 bases and J by 0 bases; unmatched bases: 6. Per germline, CDR1 SGHRS and CDR2 YFSETQ. The CDR3 DNA follows: TGCGCCAGCAGCCCCTCGACAGGGCCGAACACCGGGGAGCTGTTTTTT. It specifies CASSPSTGPNTGELFF.

J is TRBJ2-5 and V is TRBV12-5; the D gene is possibly TRBD1 (6 bases). The CDR3 has 14 residues. Germline CDR1 and CDR2: LGHNT and FRNRAP. The V gene lost 5 bases and the J gene lost 6 bases, with 16 bases spanning the gap. The CDR3 spells CASGNTGMGKTQYF. The CDR3 DNA reads TGTGCTAGTGGTAATACAGGGATGGGAAAGACCCAGTACTTC.

The J gene is TRBJ2-5, the V gene TRBV2; the match to TRBD1 covers 7 bases. CDR3 length equals 12 residues. In germline, CDR1 is SNHLY, CDR2 FYNNEI. J gave up 5 bases and V 3 bases, and 0 bases lay outside the gene matches. In DNA, the CDR3 is TGTGCCAGCAGTGAGGACAGGGAGACCCAGTACTTC. Translated: CASSEDRETQYF.

This clone was observed a single time. DNA for the CDR3: TGCGCCAGCAGCACTGGACAGAATGAAAAACTGTTTTTT. Protein product: CASSTGQNEKLFF. The chain links TRBV5-1 to TRBJ1-4; D possibly corresponds to TRBD1 (6 bases). The CDR3 runs 13 residues. V dropped 4 bases and J dropped 5 bases, with 9 bases sitting between them. Germline loops: CDR1 SGHRS, CDR2 YFSETQ.

This clone has only a few counts. The chain joins TRBV7-2 to TRBJ2-1, with D possibly matching TRBD2 (6 bases). CDR3 size: 16 residues. The germline CDR1 and CDR2 sequences are SGHTA and FQGNSA. The V end lost 5 bases, the J end lost 4 bases, and 18 bases lay between the germline ends. CDR3 DNA: TGTGCCAGCAGCCCCCAGACCGGGACTCGATACAATGAGCAGTTCTTC. It specifies CASSPQTGTRYNEQFF.

CDR3 bases: TGTGCCAGCAGCGTAGAAGGGAGTGGAGATACGCAGTATTTT. The encoded protein is CASSVEGSGDTQYF. V and J are TRBV9 and TRBJ2-3; possibly TRBD2 for D (5 bases). Germline V gives CDR1 SGDLS, CDR2 YYNGEE. V was trimmed by 0 bases and J by 5 bases, leaving 10 bases between them. This CDR3 comprises 14 residues. Complete variable domain (other parts from reference TRBV9 and TRBJ2-3): DSGVTQTPKHLITATGQRVTLRCSPRSGDLSVYWYQQSLDQGLQFLIQYYNGEERAKGNILERFSAQQFPDLHSELNLSSLELGDSALYFCASSVEGSGDTQYFGPGTRLTVL.

This clone turned up a few times. This rearrangement joins TRBV6-5 to TRBJ1-4; 10 bases fit TRBD1. Germline V gives CDR1 MNHEY, CDR2 SVGAGI. CDR3 length: 14 amino acids. The V gene end was trimmed by 5 bases and the J gene end by 7 bases; junction bases not matched to a gene: 4. Here the CDR3 DNA reads TGTGCCAGCAGTCGACAGGGGGCTACTGAAAAACTGTTTTTT. This encodes CASSRQGATEKLFF.

This chain connects TRBV28 to TRBJ1-5; 9 bases align to TRBD1. The ends lost 6 bases at V and 7 bases at J; junction bases unmatched: 13. There are 16 residues in the CDR3. The germline V gene has CDR1 MDHEN and CDR2 SYDVKM. The DNA of the CDR3 is TGTGCCAGCAGCCCGGCAGGGGGGACAGGGATACAGCCCCAGCATTTT. It yields the protein CASSPAGGTGIQPQHF.

This clone was observed a handful of times. The rearrangement links TRBV6-6 to TRBJ2-7; 10 bases fit TRBD2. With 6 bases clipped from V and 0 bases from J, the junction kept 8 bases outside the gene matches. The germline CDR1 and CDR2 sequences are MNHNY and SVGAGI (reference sequence). The CDR3 contains 16 residues. CDR3 sequence reads: CASSLGLAELSYEQYF. The CDR3 coding sequence is TGTGCCAGCAGCCTCGGACTAGCGGAACTCTCCTACGAGCAGTACTTC.

About this clone itself: Distinct nucleotide sequences in the sample also encode this CDR3. The CDR3 DNA follows: TGCAGTGCTGGGACAGTAGATGAAGCTTTCTTT. Translating it yields CSAGTVDEAFF. The genes are TRBV20-1 and TRBJ1-1; 7 nucleotides line up with TRBD1. In germline, CDR1 is DFQATT, CDR2 SNEGSKA (reference sequence). There are 11 residues in the CDR3. The V and J ends lost 5 bases and 7 bases, in that order; junction bases with no gene match: 4.